The TCR beta chain under discussion was sequenced for a study of response to subunit inactivated influenza vaccine. Using its own MiXCR run on the RT-PCR reads, TCRdb lists one record per CDR3 protein. The table lists 530,000 or so distinct CDR3 sequences, about 25% of them singletons. Turning to this clonotype: One end of the junction is discordant with germline, which a read error may explain.

This CDR3 has 16 residues. Germline loops: CDR1 GTSNPN, CDR2 SVGIG (reference sequence). This receptor was obtained from a man aged 50 or older who received an inactivated influenza vaccine. The chain employs TRBV30 and TRBJ2-7; TRBD2 aligns across 7 bases. The source material was CD4+ T cells sorted from PBMCs, sampled 4 to 6 days after vaccination. The CDR3 protein is CTWSQQASGNSYEQYF. CDR3 nucleotide sequence: TGTACCTGGAGCCAACAGGCTAGCGGAAACTCCTACGAGCAGTACTTC.